This T cell receptor beta chain was recovered during a study of shared clonotypes between healthy human individuals. For the study at large: Each donor's CD4 naive and CD4 memory cells filled three plates apiece, CD8 naive two, and CD8 memory one.

At deep level, the assay was performed. Profiling relied on immunoSEQ multiplex PCR, and the TCRdb table lists in-frame clones only, not all of them. This sample has under 650,000 clones, with about 95% found just once. A word on this clone: As yet, its antigen is unknown.

CDR1 and CDR2 from the germline V gene are SGHAT and FQNNGV. The CDR3 extends over 15 amino acids. The trim removed 1 base at V and 0 bases at J, leaving 1 base unmatched. Study-wide results and caveats: Against clonotypes common to all four donors, non-shared ones had lower generation probabilities.

This chain joins TRBV11-2 and TRBJ2-3; 7 positions match TRBD1. The receptor was isolated from a woman between 25 and 40 years old in good health. The specimen sequenced was naive CD4+ T cells sorted from blood. Subset meaning: CD45RA+ positively selected. The CDR3 DNA is TGTGCCAGCAGCTTAGTCAGGGGGAGCACAGATACGCAGTATTTT. Amino acid sequence: CASSLVRGSTDTQYF.